This T cell receptor beta chain was recovered during a study of T cell responses to AZD1222 COVID-19 vaccine. General study points: Among the donors, most were white British and more were female, and clonal diversity was possibly underestimated. Two doses of AZD1222 preceded a rise in Spike-specific TCR breadth and depth.

The repertoire was sequenced with immunoSEQ multiplex PCR; TCRdb's copy has only in-frame clones and lacks some. The sample contains more than 95,000 clones, approximately 86% of which appear only once. A word on this clone: Antigen: not known.

V was pared by 2 bases and J by 2 bases, with 9 bases of the junction left unmatched. The CDR3 consists of 16 residues. CDR1 is MNHEY and CDR2 is SVGAGI in the germline V gene. This chain joins TRBV6-5 and TRBJ2-7, with 7 positions matching TRBD1. Specimen: peripheral blood, collected 28 days after the second dose of the MenACWY control vaccine. This receptor was identified in an adult who received the MenACWY meningococcal vaccine as a control. CDR3 DNA sequence: TGTGCCAGCAGTTACCCTGACAGGGCATCTGCCTACGAGCAGTACTTC. Translated: CASSYPDRASAYEQYF.